Below, one TCR beta chain is given with its context. In this sample, this clonotype turned up a few times. Which antigen it targets is not known. Base-call qualities are not available, and no considerably larger clone is one nucleotide away. These data come from a study of T-cell reconstitution after alpha-beta-depleted transplantation in children (dated by TCRdb to the mid-2010s). Concerning the study at large: The study quantitatively tracked T-cell immune reconstitution after TCRalphabeta/CD19-depleted allogeneic hematopoietic cell transplantation in children using TCR repertoire profiling.

Library preparation employed PCR. For sequencing, an Illumina HiSeq 2500 was employed. TCR library preparation used molecular barcoding, with unique molecular identifiers applied to normalize quantification of the TCRbeta repertoire. TCRdb passed the public sequencing reads through fastp at Q25 and MiXCR, retaining productive beta sequences. Each entry merges the rows of one CDR3 protein and shows their most common DNA and genes. This sample holds about 270,000 distinct CDR3 sequences; roughly 9.5% were observed only once. The biggest ten clones account for 10% of the sample. The CDR3 measures 16 amino acids from cysteine to phenylalanine. Solely the CDR3 DNA is kept, with 48 bases framed from the first base. In the germline V gene (reference sequence), CDR1 corresponds to DFQATT and CDR2 to SNEGSKA. The germline V and J ends show losses of 0 bases and 5 bases respectively, and no gene match explains 4 bases of the junction.

The clonotype comes from a human donor who donated a stem cell graft to a child with SCID. This chain is built from TRBV20-1 and TRBJ2-1, and 13 junction bases match TRBD2. The sequences come from PBMCs from the stem cell graft donor, collected from the stem cell graft. CDR3 region: CSARDPLAGGNNEQFF. DNA sequence: TGCAGTGCTAGAGACCCACTAGCGGGGGGGAACAATGAGCAGTTCTTC.